The 9 T cell receptor beta chains given below trace back to one sample, sequenced in a study of OX40 agonist ivuxolimab in advanced cancers. This table comes from immunoSEQ multiplex PCR, and its TCRdb copy is limited to in-frame clones, with some not included. The table records approximately 74,000 clones, 80% to 95% of them present only once. Sequenced material: CD4+ or CD8+ T cells sorted from blood, taken in a trial of the OX40 agonist ivuxolimab. Source of these receptors: an adult with an advanced solid tumor such as melanoma, head and neck, liver or kidney cancer.

CDR3 bases: TGCGCCAGCAGTCAAGATTTGGGGACCCAGACAGATACGCAGTATTTT. Translated: CASSQDLGTQTDTQYF. The rearrangement uses TRBV23-1 and TRBJ2-3; possibly TRBD1 or TRBD2 for D (5 bases each). TRBV23-1 is identified as an open reading frame with a role that is uncertain. The CDR3 contains 16 residues. Trimming stripped 2 bases from V and 3 bases from J, with 15 bases between.

This clone has more than one count but fewer than ten. The chain recombines TRBV5-1 with TRBJ2-2, with D unclear. Germline lookup yields CDR1 SGHRS and CDR2 YFSETQ. V gave up 0 bases and J gave up 2 bases, with 8 bases separating them. There are 15 residues in the CDR3. CDR3 in amino acids: CASSLVDGNTGELFF. The CDR3 DNA sequence: TGCGCCAGCAGCTTGGTGGACGGAAACACCGGGGAGCTGTTTTTT.

This clone showed up just a few times. The rearrangement links TRBV19 to TRBJ1-4; the match to TRBD1 covers 8 bases. The germline V gene has CDR1 LNHDA and CDR2 SQIVND (reference sequence). The trim removed 4 bases at V and 6 bases at J, leaving 10 bases unmatched. This CDR3 spans 16 amino acids. The CDR3 is CASSSGQGTLDEKLFF. The CDR3 nucleotides read TGTGCCAGTAGTAGCGGACAGGGAACGTTGGATGAAAAACTGTTTTTT.

The V and J genes are TRBV5-5 and TRBJ2-5; tentatively, D is TRBD1 (5 bases). Germline loops: CDR1 SGHKS, CDR2 YYEKEE (reference sequence). The CDR3 contains 12 residues. V was cut by 7 bases and J by 0 bases, with 7 bases left in between. DNA for the CDR3: TGTGCCAGCTCAGGGTACCAAGAGACCCAGTACTTC. Its protein is CASSGYQETQYF.

The chain's CDR3 is CAISERQGAYEQYF. The CDR3 DNA follows: TGTGCCATCAGTGAGCGACAGGGGGCATACGAGCAGTACTTC. V and J are TRBV10-3 and TRBJ2-7, with 10 bases lining up with TRBD1. The CDR3 contains 14 residues. With V trimmed by 2 bases and J by 4 bases, 2 bases remained unmatched. Germline CDR1 and CDR2: ENHRY and SYGVKD.

The J gene is TRBJ2-1, the V gene TRBV7-9, with D unclear. This CDR3 comprises 13 residues. Germline lookup yields CDR1 SEHNR and CDR2 FQNEAQ (reference sequence). The ends were cut back, 3 bases at V and 5 bases at J, with 8 bases in the middle. CDR3 protein: CASSFSRDNEQFF. The CDR3 coding sequence is TGTGCCAGCAGCTTTAGCAGAGACAATGAGCAGTTCTTC. Full variable domain (outside the CDR3, taken from reference TRBV7-9 and TRBJ2-1): DTGVSQNPRHKITKRGQNVTFRCDPISEHNRLYWYRQTLGQGPEFLTYFQNEAQLEKSRLLSDRFSAERPKGSFSTLEIQRTEQGDSAMYLCASSFSRDNEQFFGPGTRLTVL.

The V gene is TRBV19, the J gene TRBJ2-5, with D possibly matching TRBD1 (8 bases). The CDR3 runs to 15 residues. Per the germline V gene, CDR1 is LNHDA and CDR2 is SQIVND (reference sequence). With 0 bases removed from V and 4 bases from J, the gap between germline ends came to 12 bases. In DNA, the CDR3 is TGTGCCAGTAGTATAGAGGGGGGGACAGGAGAGACCCAGTACTTC. This sequence encodes CASSIEGGTGETQYF.

The V gene is TRBV5-3, the J gene TRBJ1-1; weak D call: TRBD1 (6 bases). TRBV5-3 belongs to the ORF category, with a function that is uncertain. V dropped 0 bases and J dropped 6 bases, with 18 bases sitting between them. The CDR3 spans 16 residues. In nucleotides, the CDR3 is TGTGCCAGAAGCTTGGCCAGGGACAACCTTAAGGCTGAAGCTTTCTTT. Translating it yields CARSLARDNLKAEAFF.

This clone appeared a few times. This chain connects TRBV10-1 to TRBJ1-1, with 9 bases aligning to TRBD1. The junction had 7 bases not matched to a gene; V was cut back by 4 bases and J by 7 bases. CDR1 and CDR2 (germline): WNHNN, SYGVQD (reference sequence). The CDR3 is made up of 14 amino acids. In DNA form, the CDR3 reads TGCGCCAGCAGTGGCAGGACAGGGGAAGGTGAAGCTTTCTTT. Translated: CASSGRTGEGEAFF.